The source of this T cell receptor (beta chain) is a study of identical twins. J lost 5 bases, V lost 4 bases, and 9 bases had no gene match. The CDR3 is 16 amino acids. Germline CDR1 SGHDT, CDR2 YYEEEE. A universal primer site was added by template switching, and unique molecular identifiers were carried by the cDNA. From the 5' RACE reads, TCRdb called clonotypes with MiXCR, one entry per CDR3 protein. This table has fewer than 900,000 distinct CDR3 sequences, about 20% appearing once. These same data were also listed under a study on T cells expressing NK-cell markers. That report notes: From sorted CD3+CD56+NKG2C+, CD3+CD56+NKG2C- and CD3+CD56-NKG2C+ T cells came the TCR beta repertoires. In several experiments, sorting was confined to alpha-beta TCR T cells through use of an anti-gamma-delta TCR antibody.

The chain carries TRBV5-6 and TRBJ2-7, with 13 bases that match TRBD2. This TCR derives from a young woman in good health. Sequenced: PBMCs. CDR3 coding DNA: TGTGCCAGCAGCCTAACCTGGACTAGCGGGAGTAACGAGCAGTACTTC. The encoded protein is CASSLTWTSGSNEQYF.